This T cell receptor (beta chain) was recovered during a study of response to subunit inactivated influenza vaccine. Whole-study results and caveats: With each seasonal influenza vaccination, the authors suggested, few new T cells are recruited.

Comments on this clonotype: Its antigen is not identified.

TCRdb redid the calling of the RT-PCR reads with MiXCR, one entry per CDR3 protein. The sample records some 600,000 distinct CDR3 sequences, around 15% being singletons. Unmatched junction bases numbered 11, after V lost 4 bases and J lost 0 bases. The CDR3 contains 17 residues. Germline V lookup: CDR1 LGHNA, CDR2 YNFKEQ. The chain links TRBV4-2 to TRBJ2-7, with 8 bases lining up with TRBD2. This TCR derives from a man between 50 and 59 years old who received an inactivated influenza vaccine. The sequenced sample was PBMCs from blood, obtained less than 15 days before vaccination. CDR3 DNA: TGTGCCAGCAGCCCCCGCTCGACGGGAGGGGTCTCCTACGAGCAGTACTTC. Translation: CASSPRSTGGVSYEQYF.